Only a few counts were recorded for the clone carrying this TCR beta chain. What it recognizes is unknown. A second PCR of 7 to 11 cycles used a sample-barcoded 5' primer and a J-beta primer mix. Each sample provided no less than 2.5 million CDR3-containing paired-end reads. TCRdb reprocessed the 5' RACE reads with MiXCR, giving one entry per CDR3 protein. Here the sample spans 800,000 to 950,000 distinct CDR3 sequences, roughly 40% being singletons. The sample originates from a study of blood T cells in healthy people across ages. Study-wide findings and caveats: Both naive CD4+ cell counts and diversity were greater in long-lived donors than in aged donors.

The sample taken for sequencing was blood. This sequence originates from a man between 18 and 29 years old in good health.

CDR3 in DNA: TGCGCCAGCAGCCCACAGGGGCGGGGGACATACAATGAGCAGTACTTC. As protein: CASSPQGRGTYNEQYF. V is TRBV5-1 and J is TRBJ2-1; D may be TRBD1 or TRBD2 (7 bases each). The DNA matches TRBJ2-7 better at its end, which makes the J call doubtful. Germline V gene data show CDR1 as SGHRS and CDR2 as YFSETQ. There are 16 residues in the CDR3.